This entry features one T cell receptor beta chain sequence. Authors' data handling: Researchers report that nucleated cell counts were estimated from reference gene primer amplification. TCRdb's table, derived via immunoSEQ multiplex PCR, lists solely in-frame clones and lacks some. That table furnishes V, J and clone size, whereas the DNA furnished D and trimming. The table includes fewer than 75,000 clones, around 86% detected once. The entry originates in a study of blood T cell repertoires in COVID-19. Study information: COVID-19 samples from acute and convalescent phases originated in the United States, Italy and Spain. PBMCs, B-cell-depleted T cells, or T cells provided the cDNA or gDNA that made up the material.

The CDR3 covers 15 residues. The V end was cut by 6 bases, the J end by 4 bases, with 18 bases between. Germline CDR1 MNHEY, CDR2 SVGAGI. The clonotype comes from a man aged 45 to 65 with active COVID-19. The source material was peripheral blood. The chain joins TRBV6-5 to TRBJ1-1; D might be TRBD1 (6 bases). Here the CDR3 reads CASRASGVLGTEAFF. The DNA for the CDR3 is TGTGCCAGCAGAGCGTCAGGGGTTTTGGGCACTGAAGCTTTCTTT.